This TCR beta chain was sequenced for a study of cytomegalovirus exposure and HLA in healthy donors. Notes on the study in general: In a later analysis, compared with equally common non-associated chains, HLA-associated beta chains were more expanded.

The CDR3 runs to 10 residues. CDR1 and CDR2 from the germline V gene are SQVTM and ANQGSEA. Trimming removed 5 bases at V and 5 bases at J, with 5 bases between. There are a few counts of this clone. The antigen remains undetermined. PCR involved 60 Vbeta and 13 Jbeta primers. Clones were sequenced by immunoSEQ multiplex PCR, and TCRdb holds only the in-frame ones, with some missing. The sample consists of about 150,000 clones, 64% of them appearing once. Sequenced material: PBMCs. This chain joins TRBV29-1 and TRBJ2-3; D is ambiguous. The receptor was derived from a woman under 40 in good health and CMV-seropositive. The DNA of the CDR3 is TGCAGCGTTATTCTAGATACGCAGTATTTT. This encodes CSVILDTQYF.